This entry describes one T cell receptor (beta chain). As yet, its antigen is unknown. This specimen belongs to a study of TIL therapy for anti-PD-1-resistant metastatic lung cancer. Study-level points and caveats: The baseline peripheral repertoire was partially replaced by infused TIL clonotypes that later decayed.

The immunoSEQ assay was v3. Assay: immunoSEQ multiplex PCR; the TCRdb copy retains only in-frame clones and omits some. The sample lists some 57,000 clones, around 86% occurring once. The time point was: pre-treatment sample, taken before nivolumab and TIL therapy. The sequence came from a person between 25 and 80 years old with non-small cell lung cancer. The sample was blood, taken at baseline.

CDR3 protein: CASSLRASQAEQFF. The CDR3 DNA reads TGCGCCAGCAGCCTCCGGGCCAGTCAGGCGGAGCAGTTCTTC. The chain combines TRBV5-1 with TRBJ2-1, with D unresolved. V was clipped by 4 bases and J by 10 bases, with 18 bases between them. Germline assignment: CDR1 SGHRS and CDR2 YFSETQ. This CDR3 spans 14 amino acids.